A selection of T cell receptor beta chains follows, all from one sample in a study of long-term antiretroviral therapy in people with HIV. Clones were read by immunoSEQ multiplex PCR, and TCRdb kept only the in-frame ones, dropping some. The sample records approximately 20,000 clones, around 80% being singletons. The sequences come from unsorted PBMCs, collected 4.1 years after starting antiretroviral therapy. The receptors here all came from a middle-aged woman with HIV. Both conserved end residues are part of each CDR3. Fields, in order: D gene, CDR3 length, V gene, clone size, J gene, CDR3 protein, CDR3 DNA. A D gene is named only where the DNA matches it firmly. Clone size is stated in some rows and not others, as once, few, many or a class when expanded.

d_gene: .
len: 14
v_gene: TRBV11-3
abundance: once
j_gene: TRBJ2-1
CDR3aa: CASSLGLEYNEQFF
CDR3nt: TGTGCCAGCAGCTTAGGGCTAGAATACAATGAGCAGTTCTTC

d_gene: .
len: 13
v_gene: TRBV7-9
abundance: .
j_gene: TRBJ2-1
CDR3aa: CASSLVGEGEQFF
CDR3nt: TGTGCCAGCAGCTTAGTGGGGGAAGGGGAGCAGTTCTTC

d_gene: TRBD1
len: 17
v_gene: TRBV19
abundance: .
j_gene: TRBJ1-5
CDR3aa: CASRPLGTGGSNQPQHF
CDR3nt: TGTGCCAGTAGGCCTCTAGGGACAGGGGGGAGCAATCAGCCCCAGCATTTT

d_gene: .
len: 15
v_gene: TRBV5-3
abundance: .
j_gene: TRBJ1-1
CDR3aa: CARSLVAGLNTEAFF
CDR3nt: TGTGCCAGAAGCTTGGTAGCGGGCCTGAACACTGAAGCTTTCTTT

d_gene: TRBD2
len: 14
v_gene: TRBV7-6
abundance: .
j_gene: TRBJ2-2
CDR3aa: CASSFTSGNGELFF
CDR3nt: TGTGCCAGCAGCTTCACTAGCGGGAACGGGGAGCTGTTTTTT

d_gene: TRBD1
len: 15
v_gene: TRBV27
abundance: .
j_gene: TRBJ1-2
CDR3aa: CASSFSPGTGYGYTF
CDR3nt: TGTGCCAGCAGTTTCTCTCCGGGGACAGGCTATGGCTACACCTTC

d_gene: TRBD1
len: 13
v_gene: TRBV10-3
abundance: .
j_gene: TRBJ2-5
CDR3aa: CAISRTGEETQYF
CDR3nt: TGTGCCATCTCCCGGACAGGGGAAGAGACCCAGTACTTC

d_gene: TRBD1
len: 13
v_gene: TRBV5-1
abundance: .
j_gene: TRBJ1-6
CDR3aa: CASSDRGLSPLHF
CDR3nt: TGCGCCAGCAGCGACAGGGGGCTTTCACCCCTCCACTTT

d_gene: TRBD1
len: 15
v_gene: TRBV7-9
abundance: .
j_gene: TRBJ2-3
CDR3aa: CASSAQGIETDTQYF
CDR3nt: TGTGCCAGCAGCGCACAGGGGATTGAAACAGATACGCAGTATTTT

d_gene: .
len: 15
v_gene: TRBV12-5
abundance: once
j_gene: TRBJ2-1
CDR3aa: CASVSGSGALNEQFF
CDR3nt: TGTGCTAGTGTTTCCGGGAGTGGGGCTCTCAATGAGCAGTTCTTC

d_gene: .
len: 15
v_gene: TRBV5-1
abundance: .
j_gene: TRBJ2-5
CDR3aa: CASSLQGGFQETQYF
CDR3nt: TGCGCCAGCAGCTTGCAGGGGGGGTTCCAAGAGACCCAGTACTTC

d_gene: .
len: 13
v_gene: TRBV16
abundance: few
j_gene: TRBJ2-7
CDR3aa: CASSQSYPYEQYF
CDR3nt: TGTGCCAGCAGCCAATCTTATCCCTACGAGCAGTACTTC

d_gene: .
len: 14
v_gene: TRBV7-2
abundance: .
j_gene: TRBJ2-5
CDR3aa: CASSLGSEQETQYF
CDR3nt: TGTGCCAGCAGCTTAGGTTCGGAGCAAGAGACCCAGTACTTC

d_gene: .
len: 13
v_gene: TRBV2
abundance: .
j_gene: TRBJ2-1
CDR3aa: CASSGTADNEQFF
CDR3nt: TGTGCCAGCAGTGGGACTGCTGACAATGAGCAGTTCTTC

d_gene: .
len: 14
v_gene: TRBV2
abundance: .
j_gene: TRBJ1-5
CDR3aa: CASNQGTPNQPQHF
CDR3nt: TGTGCCAGCAACCAGGGGACCCCGAATCAGCCCCAGCATTTT

d_gene: .
len: 14
v_gene: TRBV2
abundance: .
j_gene: TRBJ2-2
CDR3aa: CASTTSAGSGELFF
CDR3nt: TGTGCCAGCACCACCTCAGCGGGCTCCGGGGAGCTGTTTTTT

d_gene: .
len: 15
v_gene: TRBV5-6
abundance: .
j_gene: TRBJ2-3
CDR3aa: CASSLREAYTDTQYF
CDR3nt: TGTGCCAGCAGCTTGAGGGAGGCGTACACAGATACGCAGTATTTT

d_gene: TRBD2
len: 13
v_gene: TRBV6-1
abundance: .
j_gene: TRBJ2-3
CDR3aa: CASSGGLTDTQYF
CDR3nt: TGTGCCAGTAGCGGGGGCCTCACAGATACGCAGTATTTT

d_gene: .
len: 15
v_gene: TRBV7-9
abundance: .
j_gene: TRBJ2-1
CDR3aa: CASSFLGSSYNEQFF
CDR3nt: TGTGCCAGCAGCTTTTTGGGGAGCTCCTACAATGAGCAGTTCTTC

d_gene: .
len: 15
v_gene: TRBV11-3
abundance: .
j_gene: TRBJ1-1
CDR3aa: CASSLVSQQNTEAFF
CDR3nt: TGTGCCAGCAGCTTAGTATCACAGCAGAACACTGAAGCTTTCTTT

d_gene: TRBD2
len: 17
v_gene: TRBV5-4
abundance: .
j_gene: TRBJ2-5
CDR3aa: CASSLASGGGGKRAQYF
CDR3nt: TGTGCCAGCAGCTTGGCTTCTGGCGGGGGGGGCAAGAGGGCCCAGTACTTC

d_gene: .
len: 17
v_gene: TRBV5-6
abundance: few
j_gene: TRBJ2-7
CDR3aa: CASSLAPDSNFDYEQYF
CDR3nt: TGTGCCAGCAGCTTGGCCCCCGACAGCAACTTCGACTACGAGCAGTACTTC

d_gene: .
len: 13
v_gene: TRBV7-9
abundance: few
j_gene: TRBJ2-7
CDR3aa: CASSRSHEYEQYF
CDR3nt: TGTGCCAGCAGCCGCTCACATGAATACGAGCAGTACTTC

d_gene: .
len: 13
v_gene: TRBV19
abundance: .
j_gene: TRBJ2-6
CDR3aa: CASSIPGANVLTF
CDR3nt: TGTGCCAGTAGTATCCCTGGGGCCAACGTCCTGACTTTC

d_gene: TRBD1
len: 15
v_gene: TRBV12-5
abundance: .
j_gene: TRBJ2-1
CDR3aa: CASGSFGTGVNEQFF
CDR3nt: TGTGCTAGTGGTTCCTTCGGGACAGGTGTCAATGAGCAGTTCTTC

d_gene: .
len: 14
v_gene: TRBV4-2
abundance: few
j_gene: TRBJ1-4
CDR3aa: CASSAVEGDEKLFF
CDR3nt: TGTGCCAGCAGTGCGGTAGAAGGGGATGAAAAACTGTTTTTT

d_gene: TRBD2
len: 11
v_gene: TRBV19
abundance: .
j_gene: TRBJ2-5
CDR3aa: CASRGGETQYF
CDR3nt: TGTGCCAGTCGGGGGGGAGAGACCCAGTACTTC

d_gene: .
len: 13
v_gene: TRBV11-2
abundance: .
j_gene: TRBJ2-7
CDR3aa: CASSLGGGYEQYF
CDR3nt: TGTGCCAGCAGCTTAGGAGGGGGTTACGAGCAGTACTTC

d_gene: TRBD2
len: 15
v_gene: TRBV7-9
abundance: .
j_gene: TRBJ2-3
CDR3aa: CASSARDSGTDTQYF
CDR3nt: TGTGCCAGCAGCGCCCGTGATAGCGGGACAGATACGCAGTATTTT

d_gene: .
len: 19
v_gene: TRBV5-5
abundance: .
j_gene: TRBJ2-7
CDR3aa: CASSLDFFGGQGLSYEQYF
CDR3nt: TGTGCCAGCAGCTTGGATTTTTTCGGCGGGCAGGGACTCTCCTACGAGCAGTACTTC

d_gene: TRBD1
len: 14
v_gene: TRBV12-5
abundance: .
j_gene: TRBJ1-2
CDR3aa: CASGFADRDYGYTF
CDR3nt: TGTGCTAGTGGTTTCGCTGACAGGGACTACGGCTACACCTTC

d_gene: .
len: 18
v_gene: TRBV6-1
abundance: .
j_gene: TRBJ1-5
CDR3aa: CASSEPYLGQFSNQPQHF
CDR3nt: TGTGCCAGCAGCGAACCTTACCTTGGACAGTTTAGCAATCAGCCCCAGCATTTT

d_gene: .
len: 15
v_gene: TRBV30
abundance: .
j_gene: TRBJ1-2
CDR3aa: CAWSEVGGRGYGYTF
CDR3nt: TGTGCCTGGAGTGAAGTTGGGGGTCGTGGCTATGGCTACACCTTC

d_gene: .
len: 15
v_gene: TRBV25-1
abundance: .
j_gene: TRBJ2-7
CDR3aa: CASSEWWDGSYEQYF
CDR3nt: TGTGCCAGCAGTGAATGGTGGGACGGGTCCTACGAGCAGTACTTC

d_gene: TRBD2
len: 15
v_gene: TRBV2
abundance: .
j_gene: TRBJ2-2
CDR3aa: CASSLAGGLAGELFF
CDR3nt: TGTGCCAGCAGTCTAGCGGGGGGGCTAGCCGGGGAGCTGTTTTTT

d_gene: .
len: 15
v_gene: TRBV5-4
abundance: .
j_gene: TRBJ1-1
CDR3aa: CASSLLGIENTEAFF
CDR3nt: TGTGCCAGCAGCTTGCTCGGGATTGAGAACACTGAAGCTTTCTTT

d_gene: TRBD2
len: 14
v_gene: TRBV5-1
abundance: .
j_gene: TRBJ2-1
CDR3aa: CASSIGTSGLEQFF
CDR3nt: TGCGCCAGCAGCATAGGGACTAGCGGCCTTGAGCAGTTCTTC

d_gene: TRBD2
len: 16
v_gene: TRBV11-2
abundance: .
j_gene: TRBJ2-1
CDR3aa: CASSPLSSGSWSEQFF
CDR3nt: TGTGCCAGCAGCCCACTGTCCAGCGGGAGTTGGAGTGAGCAGTTCTTC

d_gene: TRBD2
len: 16
v_gene: TRBV5-4
abundance: .
j_gene: TRBJ2-2
CDR3aa: CASSFGLAGDTGELFF
CDR3nt: TGTGCCAGCAGCTTCGGACTAGCGGGGGACACCGGGGAGCTGTTTTTT

d_gene: .
len: 12
v_gene: TRBV14
abundance: .
j_gene: TRBJ1-1
CDR3aa: CATGRRTTEAFF
CDR3nt: TGTGCCACAGGCAGGCGGACGACTGAAGCTTTCTTT

d_gene: TRBD1
len: 14
v_gene: TRBV13
abundance: .
j_gene: TRBJ1-3
CDR3aa: CASSMGQLGNTIYF
CDR3nt: TGTGCCAGCAGCATGGGACAGCTTGGAAACACCATATATTTT

d_gene: .
len: 13
v_gene: TRBV7-2
abundance: few
j_gene: TRBJ1-6
CDR3aa: CASSLDRGSPLHF
CDR3nt: TGTGCCAGCAGCTTAGATCGAGGCTCACCCCTCCACTTT

d_gene: .
len: 14
v_gene: TRBV2
abundance: .
j_gene: TRBJ2-4
CDR3aa: CASSDGREVHIQYF
CDR3nt: TGTGCCAGCAGTGATGGGCGGGAAGTGCACATTCAGTACTTC

d_gene: TRBD1
len: 15
v_gene: TRBV19
abundance: .
j_gene: TRBJ1-1
CDR3aa: CASSIDDRENTEAFF
CDR3nt: TGTGCCAGTAGTATAGATGACAGGGAGAACACTGAAGCTTTCTTT

d_gene: .
len: 14
v_gene: TRBV4-1
abundance: .
j_gene: TRBJ1-1
CDR3aa: CASSLFTENTEAFF
CDR3nt: TGCGCCAGCAGCCTTTTTACAGAGAACACTGAAGCTTTCTTT

d_gene: .
len: 14
v_gene: TRBV6-1
abundance: .
j_gene: TRBJ1-1
CDR3aa: CASSERTTHTEAFF
CDR3nt: TGTGCCAGCAGTGAACGAACAACGCACACTGAAGCTTTCTTT

d_gene: .
len: 11
v_gene: TRBV30
abundance: .
j_gene: TRBJ1-2
CDR3aa: CAWDSPYGYTF
CDR3nt: TGTGCCTGGGACAGCCCCTATGGCTACACCTTC

d_gene: TRBD1
len: 17
v_gene: TRBV19
abundance: .
j_gene: TRBJ1-1
CDR3aa: CASDQPPETGGKTEAFF
CDR3nt: TGTGCCAGCGACCAGCCCCCGGAGACAGGGGGCAAGACTGAAGCTTTCTTT

d_gene: .
len: 12
v_gene: TRBV27
abundance: .
j_gene: TRBJ2-1
CDR3aa: CASSPQYNEQFF
CDR3nt: TGTGCCAGCAGTCCCCAATACAATGAGCAGTTCTTC

d_gene: .
len: 14
v_gene: TRBV7-9
abundance: .
j_gene: TRBJ2-2
CDR3aa: CATPIQENTGELFF
CDR3nt: TGTGCCACCCCAATTCAGGAAAACACCGGGGAGCTGTTTTTT

d_gene: .
len: 12
v_gene: TRBV7-9
abundance: .
j_gene: TRBJ1-1
CDR3aa: CASSYSVTEAFF
CDR3nt: TGTGCCAGCAGCTATTCCGTCACTGAAGCTTTCTTT

d_gene: .
len: 12
v_gene: TRBV7-2
abundance: .
j_gene: TRBJ2-6
CDR3aa: CASSSGANVLTF
CDR3nt: TGTGCCAGCAGCTCTGGGGCCAACGTCCTGACTTTC

d_gene: .
len: 11
v_gene: TRBV7-2
abundance: .
j_gene: TRBJ2-7
CDR3aa: CASSLGDEQYF
CDR3nt: TGTGCCAGCAGCCTGGGCGACGAGCAGTACTTC

d_gene: TRBD2
len: 15
v_gene: TRBV4-3
abundance: .
j_gene: TRBJ2-7
CDR3aa: CASRASVGGSYEQYF
CDR3nt: TGCGCCAGCAGGGCCTCCGTGGGAGGGTCCTACGAGCAGTACTTC

d_gene: .
len: 15
v_gene: TRBV9
abundance: .
j_gene: TRBJ1-1
CDR3aa: CASSVGVGVNTEAFF
CDR3nt: TGTGCCAGCAGCGTAGGGGTGGGAGTGAACACTGAAGCTTTCTTT